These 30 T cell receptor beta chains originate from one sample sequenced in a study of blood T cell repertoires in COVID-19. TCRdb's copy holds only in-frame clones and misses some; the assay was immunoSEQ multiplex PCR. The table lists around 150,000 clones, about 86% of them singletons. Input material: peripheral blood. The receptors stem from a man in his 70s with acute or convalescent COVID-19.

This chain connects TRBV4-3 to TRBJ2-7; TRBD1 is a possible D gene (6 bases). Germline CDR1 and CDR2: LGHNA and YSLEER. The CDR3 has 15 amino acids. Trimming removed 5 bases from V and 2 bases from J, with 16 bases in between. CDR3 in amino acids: CASSNTGRNPYEQYF. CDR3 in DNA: TGCGCCAGCAGCAACACAGGGCGAAATCCCTACGAGCAGTACTTC.

CDR3 residues: CASSRLTSGANVLTF. In DNA, the CDR3 is TGTGCCAGCAGTAGACTTACGTCTGGGGCCAACGTCCTGACTTTC. The chain is built from TRBV6-5 and TRBJ2-6; no reliable D call. Germline-derived CDR1 and CDR2 are MNHEY and SVGAGI. The CDR3 contains 15 residues. The V end lost 5 bases, the J end lost 1 base, and 9 bases lay between the germline ends.

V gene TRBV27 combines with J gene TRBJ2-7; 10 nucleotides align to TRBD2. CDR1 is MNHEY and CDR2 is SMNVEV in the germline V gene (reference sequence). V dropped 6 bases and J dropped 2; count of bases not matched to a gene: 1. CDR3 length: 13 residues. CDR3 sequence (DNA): TGTGCCAGCAGACTAGCGGGACCCTACGAGCAGTACTTC. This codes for CASRLAGPYEQYF.

The CDR3 sequence: CASSTFSTSGRAGSEQYF. CDR3 in DNA: TGTGCCAGTAGTACCTTTTCGACTAGCGGGAGGGCCGGCAGCGAGCAGTACTTC. The chain has TRBV19 and TRBJ2-7, with 14 bases lining up with TRBD2. The CDR3 has 18 amino acids. Germline loops: CDR1 LNHDA, CDR2 SQIVND (reference sequence). The junction had 14 bases not matched to a gene; V was cut back by 4 bases and J by 6 bases.

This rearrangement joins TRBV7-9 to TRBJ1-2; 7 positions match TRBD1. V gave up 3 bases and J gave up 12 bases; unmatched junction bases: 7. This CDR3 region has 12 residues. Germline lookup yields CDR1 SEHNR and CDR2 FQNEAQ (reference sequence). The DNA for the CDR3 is TGTGCCAGCAGCTTCGGACAGGAGCTAGACACCTTC. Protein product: CASSFGQELDTF.

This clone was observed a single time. CDR3 in DNA: TGTGCCACATTTGGGACTCTCCACTCTGGGGCCAACGTCCTGACTTTC. Residues: CATFGTLHSGANVLTF. The chain recombines TRBV19 with TRBJ2-6; TRBD2 is a possible D gene (6 bases). V was cut by 10 bases and J by 0 bases, with 16 bases left in between. CDR1 and CDR2 from the germline V gene are LNHDA and SQIVND (reference sequence). The CDR3 spans 16 residues.

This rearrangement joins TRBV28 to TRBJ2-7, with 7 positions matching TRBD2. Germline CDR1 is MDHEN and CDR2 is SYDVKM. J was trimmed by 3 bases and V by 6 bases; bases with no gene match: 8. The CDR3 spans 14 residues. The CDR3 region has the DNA TGTGCCAGCAGCCGGAGCGGGACCGACTACGAGCAGTACTTC. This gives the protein CASSRSGTDYEQYF. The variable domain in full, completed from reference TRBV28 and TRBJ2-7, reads DVKVTQSSRYLVKRTGEKVFLECVQDMDHENMFWYRQDPGLGLRLIYFSYDVKMKEKGDIPEGYSVSREKKERFSLILESASTNQTSMYLCASSRSGTDYEQYFGPGTRLTVT.

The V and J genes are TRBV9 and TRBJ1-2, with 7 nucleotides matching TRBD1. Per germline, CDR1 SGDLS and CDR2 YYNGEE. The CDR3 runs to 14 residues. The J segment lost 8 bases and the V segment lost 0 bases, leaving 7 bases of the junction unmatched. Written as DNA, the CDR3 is TGTGCCAGCAGCGTAGGACAGGGAGTCTTGGGCTACACCTTC. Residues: CASSVGQGVLGYTF.

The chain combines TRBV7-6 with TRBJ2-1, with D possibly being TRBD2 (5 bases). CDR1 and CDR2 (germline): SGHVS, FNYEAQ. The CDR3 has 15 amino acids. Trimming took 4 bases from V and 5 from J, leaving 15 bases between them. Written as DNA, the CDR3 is TGTGCCAGCAGCTCCCAGAGCGGACCCCACAATGAGCAGTTCTTC. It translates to CASSSQSGPHNEQFF.

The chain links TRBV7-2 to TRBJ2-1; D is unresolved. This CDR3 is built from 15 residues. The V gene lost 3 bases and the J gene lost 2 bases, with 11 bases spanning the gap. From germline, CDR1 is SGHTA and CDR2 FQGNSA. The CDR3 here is CASSFGSLTYNEQFF. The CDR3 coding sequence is TGTGCCAGCAGCTTCGGTTCGCTTACCTACAATGAGCAGTTCTTC. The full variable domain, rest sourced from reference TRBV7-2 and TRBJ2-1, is GAGVSQSPSNKVTEKGKDVELRCDPISGHTALYWYRQSLGQGLEFLIYFQGNSAPDKSGLPSDRFSAERTGGSVSTLTIQRTQQEDSAVYLCASSFGSLTYNEQFFGPGTRLTVL.

The CDR3 bases are TGTGCCAGCAGCCGGGCTAGCGGGAGCTACAATGAGCAGTTCTTC. The encoded protein is CASSRASGSYNEQFF. The chain couples TRBV7-2 to TRBJ2-1; 10 bases agree with TRBD2. The V segment lost 5 bases and the J segment 3 bases; nucleotides outside the gene matches: 4. Germline values: CDR1 SGHTA, CDR2 FQGNSA. CDR3 length equals 15 residues.

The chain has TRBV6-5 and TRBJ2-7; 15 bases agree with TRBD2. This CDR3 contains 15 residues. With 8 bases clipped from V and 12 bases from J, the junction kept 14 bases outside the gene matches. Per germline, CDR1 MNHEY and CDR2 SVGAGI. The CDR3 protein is CASGPFQGLAGGLYF. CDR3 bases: TGTGCCAGCGGCCCCTTTCAGGGACTAGCGGGAGGCTTGTACTTC.

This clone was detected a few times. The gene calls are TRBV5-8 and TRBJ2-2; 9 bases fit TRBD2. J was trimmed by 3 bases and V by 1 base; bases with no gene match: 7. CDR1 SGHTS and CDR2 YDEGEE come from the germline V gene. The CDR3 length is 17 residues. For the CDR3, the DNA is TGTGCCAGCAGCTTGCCGCGGGAGGGGTACGACACCGGGGAGCTGTTTTTT. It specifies CASSLPREGYDTGELFF.

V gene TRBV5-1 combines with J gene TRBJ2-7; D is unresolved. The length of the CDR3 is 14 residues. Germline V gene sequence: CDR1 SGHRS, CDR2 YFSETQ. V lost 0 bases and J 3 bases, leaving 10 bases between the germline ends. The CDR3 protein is CASSLGQVLYEQYF. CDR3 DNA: TGCGCCAGCAGCTTGGGTCAGGTACTCTACGAGCAGTACTTC.

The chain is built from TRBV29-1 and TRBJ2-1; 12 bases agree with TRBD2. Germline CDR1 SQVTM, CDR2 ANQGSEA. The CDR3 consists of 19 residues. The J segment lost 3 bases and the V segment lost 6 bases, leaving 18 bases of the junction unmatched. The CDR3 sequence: CSVDGLAGIQSKIYNEQFF. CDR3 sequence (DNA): TGCAGCGTCGACGGACTAGCGGGAATTCAGAGTAAGATCTACAATGAGCAGTTCTTC.

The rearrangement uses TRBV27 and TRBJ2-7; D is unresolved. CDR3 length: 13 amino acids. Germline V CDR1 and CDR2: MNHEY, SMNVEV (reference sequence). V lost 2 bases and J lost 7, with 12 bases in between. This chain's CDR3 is CASSLAPGREQYF. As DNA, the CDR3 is TGTGCCAGCAGTTTAGCCCCAGGAAGAGAGCAGTACTTC.

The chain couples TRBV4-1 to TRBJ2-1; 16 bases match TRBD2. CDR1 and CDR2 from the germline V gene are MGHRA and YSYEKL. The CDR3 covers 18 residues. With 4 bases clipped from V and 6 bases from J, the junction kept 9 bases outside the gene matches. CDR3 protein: CASSPEGLAGGSANEQFF. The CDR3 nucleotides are TGCGCCAGCAGCCCTGAGGGACTAGCGGGAGGGTCGGCCAATGAGCAGTTCTTC.

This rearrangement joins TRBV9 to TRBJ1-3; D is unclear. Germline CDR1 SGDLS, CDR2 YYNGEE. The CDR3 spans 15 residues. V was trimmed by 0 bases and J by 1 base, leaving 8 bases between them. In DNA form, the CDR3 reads TGTGCCAGCAGCGTAGCTGGCAGGTCTGGAAACACCATATATTTT. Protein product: CASSVAGRSGNTIYF.

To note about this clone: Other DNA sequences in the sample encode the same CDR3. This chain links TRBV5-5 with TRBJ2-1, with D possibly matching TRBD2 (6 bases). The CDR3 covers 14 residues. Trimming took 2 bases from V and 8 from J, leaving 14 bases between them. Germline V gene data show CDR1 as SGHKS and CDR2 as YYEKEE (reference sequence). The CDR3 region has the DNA TGTGCCAGCAGCTTAGGTGGGACTGGGGATGAGCAGTTCTTC. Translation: CASSLGGTGDEQFF.

CDR3 protein: CASSYGRGPKNIQYF. The CDR3 coding sequence is TGTGCCAGCAGTTACGGCAGGGGCCCCAAAAACATTCAGTACTTC. The chain employs TRBV6-5 and TRBJ2-4, with D possibly matching TRBD1 (6 bases). The CDR3 loop spans 15 amino acids. V was pared by 2 bases and J by 2 bases, with 10 bases between. Germline loops: CDR1 MNHEY, CDR2 SVGAGI.

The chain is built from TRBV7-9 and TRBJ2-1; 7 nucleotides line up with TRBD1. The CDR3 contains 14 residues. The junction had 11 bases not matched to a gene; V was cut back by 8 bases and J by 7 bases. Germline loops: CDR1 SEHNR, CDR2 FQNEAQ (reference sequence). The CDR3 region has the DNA TGTGCCAGCGAAGCCCGGGACAGTTTAAATGAGCAGTTCTTC. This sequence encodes CASEARDSLNEQFF.

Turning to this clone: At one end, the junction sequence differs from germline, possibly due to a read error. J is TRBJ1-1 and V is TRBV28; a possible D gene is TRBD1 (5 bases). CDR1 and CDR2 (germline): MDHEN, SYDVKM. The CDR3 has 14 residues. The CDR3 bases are TGTGCCAGCATTTTAGGGGCCCTGAACACTGAAGCTTTCTTT. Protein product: CASILGALNTEAFF.

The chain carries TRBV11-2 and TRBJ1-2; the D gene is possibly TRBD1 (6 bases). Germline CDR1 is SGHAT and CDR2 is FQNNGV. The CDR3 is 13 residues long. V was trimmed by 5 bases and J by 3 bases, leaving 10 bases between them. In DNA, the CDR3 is TGTGCCAGCAGCCGCGACAGGCACTATGGCTACACCTTC. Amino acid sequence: CASSRDRHYGYTF.

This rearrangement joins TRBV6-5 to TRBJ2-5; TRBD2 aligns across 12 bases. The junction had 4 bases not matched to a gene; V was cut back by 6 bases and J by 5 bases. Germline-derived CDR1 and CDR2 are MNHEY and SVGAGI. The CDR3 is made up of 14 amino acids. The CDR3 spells CASSGLAGRETQYF. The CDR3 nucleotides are TGTGCCAGCAGCGGACTAGCGGGAAGGGAGACCCAGTACTTC.

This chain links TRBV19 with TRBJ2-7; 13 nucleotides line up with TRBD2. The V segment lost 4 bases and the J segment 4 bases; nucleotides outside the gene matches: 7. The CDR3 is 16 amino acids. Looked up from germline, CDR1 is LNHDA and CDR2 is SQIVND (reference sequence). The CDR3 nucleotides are TGTGCCAGTAGTACGGCCGGACTAGCGGGAGCTTACGAGCAGTACTTC. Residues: CASSTAGLAGAYEQYF.

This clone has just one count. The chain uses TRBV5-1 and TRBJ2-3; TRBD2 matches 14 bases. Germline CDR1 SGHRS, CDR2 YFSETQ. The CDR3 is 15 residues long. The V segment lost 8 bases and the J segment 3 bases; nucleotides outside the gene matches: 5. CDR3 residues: CASRGTSGRTDTQYF. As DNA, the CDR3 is TGCGCCAGTCGCGGGACTAGCGGGAGAACAGATACGCAGTATTTT.

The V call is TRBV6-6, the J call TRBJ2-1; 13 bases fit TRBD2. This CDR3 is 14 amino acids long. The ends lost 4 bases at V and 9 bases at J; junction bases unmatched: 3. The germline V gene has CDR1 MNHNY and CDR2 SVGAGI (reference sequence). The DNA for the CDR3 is TGTGCCAGCAGTTCTGGGACTAGCGGGGTTGAGCAGTTCTTC. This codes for CASSSGTSGVEQFF.

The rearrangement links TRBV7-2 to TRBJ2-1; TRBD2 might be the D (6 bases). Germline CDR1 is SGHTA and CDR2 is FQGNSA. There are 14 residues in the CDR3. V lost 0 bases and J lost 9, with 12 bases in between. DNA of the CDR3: TGTGCCAGCAGCTTAGCGCCGGGGGACCCTGAGCAGTTCTTC. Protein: CASSLAPGDPEQFF.

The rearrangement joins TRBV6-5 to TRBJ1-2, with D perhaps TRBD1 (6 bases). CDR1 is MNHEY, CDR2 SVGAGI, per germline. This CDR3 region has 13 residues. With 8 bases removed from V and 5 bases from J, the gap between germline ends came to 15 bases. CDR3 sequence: CASSREGGYGYTF. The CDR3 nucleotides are TGTGCCAGCTCCCGGGAAGGGGGATATGGCTACACCTTC.

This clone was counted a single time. In DNA, the CDR3 is TGTGCCAGCGGCCCGGGATACGAGCAGTACTTC. Translated: CASGPGYEQYF. J is TRBJ2-7 and V is TRBV27; D may be TRBD2 (5 bases). Germline-derived CDR1 and CDR2 are MNHEY and SMNVEV (reference sequence). CDR3 length: 11 amino acids. Trimming left V 8 bases short and J 4 bases short, with 9 bases between.